This T cell receptor beta chain is from a study of Siglec-9 on CD8 T cells in melanoma. Study outcomes and limitations: An effector memory CD8+ T-cell subset seemingly accumulating in melanoma was reportedly marked and regulated by Siglec-9.

The CDR3 extends over 13 amino acids. With 1 base removed from V and 5 bases from J, the gap between germline ends came to 8 bases. The germline V gene has CDR1 LNHDA and CDR2 SQIVND (reference sequence). Comments on this clone: Its specificity is not known.

The protocol was immunoSEQ multiplex PCR, while the TCRdb copy is restricted to in-frame clones and leaves out a portion. The sample records 25,000 to 30,000 clones, roughly 78% being singletons. The receptor was derived from a human donor in good health. The sample comprised Siglec-9- CD8+ T cells sorted from blood. The J gene is TRBJ1-1, the V gene TRBV19; possible D gene TRBD1, 5 bases. The CDR3 DNA sequence: TGTGCCAGTAGTATAGGCAGGGCTACTGAAGCTTTCTTT. This translates into CASSIGRATEAFF.